Reported below is one T cell receptor (beta chain). This specimen belongs to a study of blood T cell repertoires in COVID-19. At the level of the study: PBMCs, B-cell-depleted T cells, or T cells provided the cDNA or gDNA that made up the material.

Looked up from germline, CDR1 is GTSNPN and CDR2 is SVGIG (reference sequence). V lost 7 bases to trimming and J lost 9 bases, with 19 bases between them. This CDR3 spans 13 amino acids. Using immunoSEQ multiplex PCR, the repertoire was profiled, and TCRdb retains in-frame clones only, with some absent. The table includes roughly 700,000 clones, about 87% detected once. This clonotype originated in a woman between 18 and 29 years old with acute or convalescent COVID-19. The chain joins TRBV30 to TRBJ1-3; TRBD1 might be the D (6 bases). The sample consisted of peripheral blood. CDR3: CASGTLRGGTIYF. Here the CDR3 DNA reads TGTGCCTCGGGGACACTAAGAGGAGGCACCATATATTTT.